This TCR beta chain came from a study of glioma-infiltrating T cells after dendritic cell vaccination. Study-level background: Treatment, given 2003 to 2012, was autologous tumor lysate-pulsed dendritic cell vaccination. General observations from the study: Survival was not directly related to TCR clonality in these patients.

Patients had residual fresh-frozen tumor tissue and more than two years of survival data. All glioblastoma patients lacked an isocitrate dehydrogenase mutation. Trimming removed 1 base at V and 0 bases at J, with 9 bases between. CDR3 length: 16 amino acids. Per the germline V gene, CDR1 is LNHNV and CDR2 is YYDKDF (reference sequence). Worth noting for this clone: Its antigen is currently unknown.

Sequencing used immunoSEQ multiplex PCR; TCRdb keeps in-frame clones, though not all of them. This sample has tens of thousands of clones; approximately 80% occur once, and the top ten carry 2% to 2.5%. This chain joins TRBV15 and TRBJ1-4, with a tentative D call TRBD1 (5 bases). The sequence was obtained from a human donor with glioblastoma. The sample was blood, taken before dendritic cell vaccination. The CDR3 region has the DNA TGTGCCACCAGCAGAGCAGCGACAGCAACTAATGAAAAACTGTTTTTT. Amino acids: CATSRAATATNEKLFF.